Below are 20 T cell receptor beta chains sequenced from a single sample in a study of T cell repertoires in cytomegalovirus infection. TCRdb ran MiXCR on the reads and lists one entry per CDR3 protein. The table records 100,000 to 150,000 distinct CDR3 sequences, approximately 8.8% of them present only once. The sequencing input was PBMCs. These receptors all come from a human donor in good health (CMV status not recorded). Some clones in this sample may be carry-over from other donors' samples.

There are many counts of this clonotype. The chain combines TRBV5-6 with TRBJ1-6, with TRBD1 identical over 8 bases. CDR1 SGHDT and CDR2 YYEEEE come from the germline V gene. The CDR3 runs to 15 residues. Trimming took 5 bases from V and 7 from J; bases not matched to a gene: 8. CDR3 DNA: TGTGCCAGCAGAGCAGACAGGGGAGGCAATTCACCCCTCCACTTT. Its protein product is CASRADRGGNSPLHF.

As to this clonotype: At one boundary the junction diverges from the germline segment, which might be a read error. J is TRBJ1-1 and V is TRBV29-1; 7 bases align to TRBD1. The CDR3 is 13 amino acids. Looked up from germline, CDR1 is SQVTM and CDR2 is ANQGSEA. The CDR3 spells CSSAGTVNTEALF. CDR3 sequence (DNA): TGCAGCAGTGCCGGGACAGTGAACACTGAAGCTTTGTTT. The entire variable domain, with the rest obtained from reference TRBV29-1 and TRBJ1-1, is as follows: SAVISQKPSRDICQRGTSLTIQCQVDSQVTMMFWYRQQPGQSLTLIATANQGSEATYESGFVIDKFPISRPNLTFSTLTVSNMSPEDSSIYLCSSAGTVNTEALFGQGTRLTVV.

For this clonotype: A read error may be the cause here, since a much bigger clone is one base away. J is TRBJ2-5 and V is TRBV27; 7 bases fit TRBD1. The CDR3 sequence is 14 residues long. Germline lookup yields CDR1 MNHEY and CDR2 SMNVEV (reference sequence). Unmatched junction bases numbered 7, after V lost 6 bases and J lost 3 bases. The CDR3 nucleotides read TGTGCCAGCAGCTCCCGGGACAGAGAAGAGACCCAGTACTTC. Protein sequence: CASSSRDREETQYF.

The chain employs TRBV6-9 and TRBJ1-6; D uncertain. Trimming shortened V by 4 bases and J by 3 bases, and 10 bases separated the two germline ends. Germline V gene sequence: CDR1 MNHGY, CDR2 SVAAGI. The CDR3 has 15 amino acids. CDR3 residues: CASSFRSLYNSPLHF. The CDR3 bases are TGTGCCAGCAGTTTCAGGAGCCTCTATAATTCACCCCTCCACTTT.

V is TRBV12-3 or TRBV12-4 and J is TRBJ1-3; the D gene is possibly TRBD1 (5 bases). V was cut by 5 bases and J by 1 base, with 18 bases left in between. The CDR3 length is 17 residues. CDR3 nucleotides: TGTGCCAGCAGTCCCCTGGGACCGAGCTATTCTGGAAACACCATATATTTT. Amino acids: CASSPLGPSYSGNTIYF.

In this sample, this clonotype turned up many times. V is TRBV7-8 and J is TRBJ2-3; tentative D call: TRBD2 (5 bases). The ends were cut back, 0 bases at V and 0 bases at J, with 13 bases in the middle. Germline-derived CDR1 and CDR2 are SGHVS and FQNEAQ. The CDR3 contains 17 residues. CDR3 region: CASSLATPLGSTDTQYF. CDR3 DNA: TGTGCCAGCAGCTTAGCAACCCCACTAGGTAGCACAGATACGCAGTATTTT.

This clonotype was counted between two and nine times. This chain joins TRBV5-4 and TRBJ2-3; 7 positions agree with TRBD2. Germline V gene lookup returns CDR1 SGHNT and CDR2 YYREEE (reference sequence). CDR3 length: 16 residues. The ends lost 3 bases at V and 2 bases at J; junction bases unmatched: 9. CDR3 protein: CASSSPSGGNTDTQYF. In nucleotides, the CDR3 is TGTGCCAGCAGCTCGCCTAGCGGAGGGAACACAGATACGCAGTATTTT.

The chain is built from TRBV5-1 and TRBJ1-4; 7 bases match TRBD1. CDR1 SGHRS and CDR2 YFSETQ come from the germline V gene. V lost 0 bases and J lost 5; bases outside the gene matches: 4. The CDR3 contains 15 residues. CDR3 nucleotides: TGCGCCAGCAGCTTGGAGGGGGCGCGAAATGAAAAACTGTTTTTT. It codes for CASSLEGARNEKLFF.

Remarks on this clonotype: Mismatch with germline at one junction end may stem from a read error. The chain couples TRBV28 to TRBJ2-7, with a possible D match to TRBD2 (6 bases). CDR1 and CDR2 (germline): MDHEN, SYDVKM. CDR3 length: 12 residues. CDR3 amino acids: CARSLWGGEHYF. CDR3 nucleotides: TGTGCCCGCAGTTTATGGGGCGGGGAGCATTACTTC. Combining the CDR3 with reference TRBV28 and TRBJ2-7 gives the whole variable domain DVKVTQSSRYLVKRTGEKVFLECVQDMDHENMFWYRQDPGLGLRLIYFSYDVKMKEKGDIPEGYSVSREKKERFSLILESASTNQTSMYLCARSLWGGEHYFGPGTRLTVT.

The chain couples TRBV27 to TRBJ2-2; TRBD2 agrees at 7 bases. V lost 11 bases and J lost 3; bases outside the gene matches: 3. CDR1 and CDR2 (germline): MNHEY, SMNVEV (reference sequence). The CDR3 contains 12 residues. CDR3 in DNA: TGTGCCGGGGGGGGGGACACCGGGGAGCTGTTTTTT. Its translation is CAGGGDTGELFF.

This clonotype was detected ten times or more. The chain joins TRBV12-3 or TRBV12-4 to TRBJ1-2; 7 nucleotides align to TRBD1. J gave up 3 bases and V 5 bases, and 3 bases lay outside the gene matches. The CDR3 consists of 13 residues. CDR3 sequence reads: CASSPGTDYGYTF. In nucleotides, the CDR3 is TGTGCCAGCAGTCCAGGGACAGACTATGGCTACACCTTC.

In this sample, this clonotype turned up many times. V gene TRBV19 combines with J gene TRBJ1-1; the D is unclear. CDR3 length: 13 amino acids. V was shortened by 3 bases and J by 0 bases, with 5 bases between the two germline ends. The germline CDR1 and CDR2 sequences are LNHDA and SQIVND (reference sequence). Here the CDR3 reads CASSISVNTEAFF. CDR3 DNA: TGTGCCAGTAGTATCTCTGTGAACACTGAAGCTTTCTTT.

This sequence joins TRBV6-6 and TRBJ2-3, with D possibly TRBD2 on 5 matching bases. The ends were cut back, 7 bases at V and 7 bases at J, with 9 bases in the middle. Germline CDR1 MNHNY, CDR2 SVGAGI (reference sequence). The CDR3 is made up of 11 amino acids. The CDR3 is CASTPGNTQYF. CDR3 DNA sequence: TGTGCCAGCACCCCGGGGAATACGCAGTATTTT.

This chain links TRBV23-1 with TRBJ1-6; TRBD1 might be the D (6 bases). TRBV23-1 carries the ORF label, with uncertain function. This CDR3 contains 18 residues. Trimming stripped 2 bases from V and 10 bases from J, with 24 bases between. CDR3 DNA sequence: TGCGCCAGCAGTCAACCGACTTCAACAGGGATAGGAACCTCACCCCTCCACTTT. Translating it yields CASSQPTSTGIGTSPLHF.

The rearrangement uses TRBV28 and TRBJ1-2; 9 bases are shared with TRBD1. J gave up 4 bases and V 4 bases, and 10 bases lay outside the gene matches. The CDR3 runs to 16 residues. CDR1 and CDR2 from the germline V gene are MDHEN and SYDVKM. The CDR3 DNA is TGTGCCAGCAGTTACGCCACGGGACAGGGTACCTATGGCTACACCTTC. Amino acid sequence: CASSYATGQGTYGYTF.

The gene calls are TRBV2 and TRBJ2-2; the match to TRBD2 covers 12 bases. Germline V gives CDR1 SNHLY, CDR2 FYNNEI. V shed 4 bases and J 4 bases; nucleotides not matched to a gene: 4. This CDR3 region has 16 residues. The DNA for the CDR3 is TGTGCCAGCAGTGGGCTAGCGGGGGGGTTCACCGGGGAGCTGTTTTTT. The encoded protein is CASSGLAGGFTGELFF. Complete variable domain (other parts from reference TRBV2 and TRBJ2-2): EPEVTQTPSHQVTQMGQEVILRCVPISNHLYFYWYRQILGQKVEFLVSFYNNEISEKSEIFDDQFSVERPDGSNFTLKIRSTKLEDSAMYFCASSGLAGGFTGELFFGEGSRLTVL.

This clonotype was observed at least ten times. This chain connects TRBV10-3 to TRBJ2-4; 12 bases match TRBD2. V was pared by 4 bases and J by 8 bases, with 0 bases of the junction left unmatched. This CDR3 has 13 amino acids. Germline CDR1 and CDR2: ENHRY and SYGVKD. CDR3 sequence: CAISGTSGDIQYF. In DNA form, the CDR3 reads TGTGCCATCAGTGGGACTAGCGGGGACATTCAGTACTTC.

This clonotype was counted only a few times. The rearrangement joins TRBV7-2 to TRBJ1-2; D unclear. In germline, CDR1 is SGHTA, CDR2 FQGNSA. The CDR3 contains 12 residues. The V and J ends lost 8 bases and 0 bases respectively, with 7 bases between them. CDR3 amino acids: CASAQSNYGYTF. The CDR3 DNA reads TGTGCCAGCGCACAGTCTAACTATGGCTACACCTTC.

This clonotype was counted ten times or more. V and J are TRBV12-3 or TRBV12-4 and TRBJ2-1; possibly TRBD2 for D (6 bases). The CDR3 spans 14 residues. Trimming stripped 0 bases from V and 5 bases from J, with 8 bases between. Written as DNA, the CDR3 is TGTGCCAGCAGTTTAGCCGGGAGCCACAATGAGCAGTTCTTC. Translation gives CASSLAGSHNEQFF.

This clonotype occurred many times. V and J are TRBV12-3 or TRBV12-4 and TRBJ1-2, with TRBD1 matching over 7 bases. The V segment lost 3 bases and the J segment 0 bases; nucleotides outside the gene matches: 4. The length of the CDR3 is 15 residues. In DNA, the CDR3 is TGTGCCAGCAGTTTCTATCAGGGGGCTAACTATGGCTACACCTTC. It is translated as CASSFYQGANYGYTF.